This T cell receptor beta chain was sequenced for a study of T cells in Graves' hyperthyroidism and ophthalmopathy. It was RNA transcripts that yielded the amplified TCR beta CDR3 regions. TCR CDR3 regions were first amplified by RT-PCR with HTBI primers. From the multiplex PCR reads, TCRdb called clonotypes with MiXCR, one entry per CDR3 protein. There are 660,000 or so distinct CDR3 sequences in the sample; roughly 20% occur only once, and 30% to 40% lies in the top ten. V dropped 1 base and J dropped 0 bases, with 13 bases sitting between them. Germline CDR1 reads LGHNA; CDR2 reads YNFKEQ. This CDR3 contains 16 residues.

The rearrangement links TRBV4-2 to TRBJ2-7; D perhaps matches TRBD2 (5 bases). This clonotype originated in a man aged 25-40 years with Graves' ophthalmopathy. Sequenced input: blood. CDR3 bases: TGTGCCAGCAGCCAAGGGAGGACGGTCAGCTCCTACGAGCAGTACTTC. This translates into CASSQGRTVSSYEQYF.